This T cell receptor beta chain was obtained from a study of response to subunit inactivated influenza vaccine (dated by TCRdb to between 2018 and 2020). For the wider study: To follow how T cells responded to a trivalent subunit inactivated influenza vaccine, the researchers relied on deep quantitative profiling of the T cell receptor repertoire. Beyond this particular receptor, the publication reports: It was suggested by the authors that each seasonal influenza vaccination may recruit only a limited number of new T cells.

CDR1 and CDR2 are drawn from the germline V gene: SGHAT, FQNNGV. The CDR3 covers 14 residues, taking in both the cysteine and the phenylalanine. Just the 42-base CDR3 DNA is kept, in frame starting at base 1. In its sample, this clonotype was seen a few times. No cognate antigen has been identified for it. A junction end diverges from the germline sequence, so it may reflect a read error. The receptor library was made with RT-PCR. The instrument was an Illumina HiSeq 2500. TCRdb applied fastp at Q25 and MiXCR to the public reads, then kept only in-frame beta chains. Each record represents a unique CDR3 protein, reported with the most common genes and DNA among its rows. Recorded for this sample are roughly 700,000 distinct CDR3 sequences; approximately 15% of them occurred a single time. Clones ranked in the top ten supply 6.5% to 8.5% of the sample.

The source material was PBMCs from blood, sampled approximately 15 days before vaccination. The chain was built from TRBV11-2 and TRBJ2-1, with 8 middle bases fitting TRBD1. The clonotype comes from a man in his fifties or sixties who received an inactivated influenza vaccine. Donor details come from another sample of the same person, matched by shared clones. The DNA sequence is given as TGTGCCAGCAGTTTAGGGGACAGGATAAATGAGCAGTTCTTC. This codes for CASSLGDRINEQFF. The full variable domain, completed from the reference TRBV11-2 and TRBJ2-1 proteins outside the CDR3, reads EAGVAQSPRYKIIEKRQSVAFWCNPISGHATLYWYQQILGQGPKLLIQFQNNGVVDDSQLPKDRFSAERLKGVDSTLKIQPAKLEDSAVYLCASSLGDRINEQFFGPGTRLTVL.